This T cell receptor beta chain was sequenced for a study of neoadjuvant nivolumab and ipilimumab in lung cancer. Produced via immunoSEQ multiplex PCR; TCRdb's table is partial and in-frame only. The data show approximately 21,000 clones, roughly 85% seen once. The V gene's germline CDR1 is LNHDA and CDR2 SQIVND (reference sequence). V trimming: 7 bases; J trimming: 2 bases; junction bases outside the gene matches: 12. This CDR3 has 17 residues. Overall study findings and caveats: TCR sequencing covered a small number of samples. TCR richness and clonality were higher in tumors than adjacent uninvolved lung. Only two of four nivolumab-treated tumors gained richness and clonality by surgery. Resected-tumor TCR richness correlated positively with pretherapy blood richness.

About this clone: Its specificity is unknown.

The TCR originated in an adult with non-small cell lung cancer. The chain is built from TRBV19 and TRBJ1-3; 9 bases match TRBD1. Material: peripheral blood, obtained before neoadjuvant nivolumab, alone or with ipilimumab. CDR3 loop: CASTTSSGTGTGNTIYF. In DNA, the CDR3 is TGTGCCAGTACCACCTCCTCCGGGACAGGGACTGGAAACACCATATATTTT.